This T cell receptor (beta chain) is drawn from a study of cytomegalovirus exposure and HLA in healthy donors. Across the study: In a later analysis, the roughly 120 validation repertoires were reported to have used the same platform as the roughly 600 first-cohort repertoires.

The CDR3 is 12 amino acids. The germline V gene encodes CDR1 MNHEY and CDR2 SVGAGI. Trimming removed 8 bases at V and 7 bases at J, with 14 bases between. Study conclusions and caveats: High specificity and sensitivity for cytomegalovirus status were reported for the classifier.

Points on this clone: The antigen remains unidentified.

This table comes from immunoSEQ multiplex PCR, and its TCRdb copy is limited to in-frame clones, with some not included. The sample has more than 55,000 clones, around 90% seen once. This TCR derives from a woman aged 18-29 years in good health and CMV-seronegative. The sample was PBMCs. V usage is TRBV6-5 and J usage is TRBJ1-2; D not resolved. CDR3 DNA sequence: TGTGCCAGCCGCCGAGGATTCGTTGGCTACACCTTC. Encoded protein: CASRRGFVGYTF.